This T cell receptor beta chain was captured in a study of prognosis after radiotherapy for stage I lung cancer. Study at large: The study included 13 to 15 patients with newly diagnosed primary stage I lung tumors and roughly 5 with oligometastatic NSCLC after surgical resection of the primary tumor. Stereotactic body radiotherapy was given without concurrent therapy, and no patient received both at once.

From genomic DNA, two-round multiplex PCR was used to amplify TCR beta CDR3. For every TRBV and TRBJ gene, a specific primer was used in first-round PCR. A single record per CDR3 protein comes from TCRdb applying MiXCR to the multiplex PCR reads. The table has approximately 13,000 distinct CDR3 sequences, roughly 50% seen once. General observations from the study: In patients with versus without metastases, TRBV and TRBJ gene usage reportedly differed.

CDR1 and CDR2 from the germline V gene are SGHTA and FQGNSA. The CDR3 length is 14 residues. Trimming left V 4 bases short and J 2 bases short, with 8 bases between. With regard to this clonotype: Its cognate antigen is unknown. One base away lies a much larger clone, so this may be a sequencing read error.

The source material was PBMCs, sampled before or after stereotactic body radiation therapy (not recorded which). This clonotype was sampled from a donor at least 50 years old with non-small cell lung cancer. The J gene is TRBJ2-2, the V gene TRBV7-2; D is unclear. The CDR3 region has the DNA TGTGCCAGCAGCTGGTACCCTAACACCGGGGAGCTGTTTTTT. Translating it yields CASSWYPNTGELFF. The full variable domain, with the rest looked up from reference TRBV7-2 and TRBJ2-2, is GAGVSQSPSNKVTEKGKDVELRCDPISGHTALYWYRQSLGQGLEFLIYFQGNSAPDKSGLPSDRFSAERTGGSVSTLTIQRTQQEDSAVYLCASSWYPNTGELFFGEGSRLTVL.